This paragraph covers one T cell receptor (beta chain) sequence. Which antigen it targets is not known. It has no much larger one-base neighbor in the sample; base qualities were not kept. These data come from a study of vaccination and CD4 T cells after COVID-19 (dated by TCRdb to the early 2020s). About the full investigation: The convalescent cohort comprised six males and four females, including two Hispanic individuals, seven Caucasians, two Asians and one multiracial person. Two doses of either the Pfizer-BioNTech BNT162b2 vaccine (n=8) or the Moderna mRNA-1273 vaccine (n=2) were administered to participants. Post-COVID blood samples from convalescent patients were collected a median of about 110 days after diagnosis, with a range of roughly 35 to 180 days. The time from the second vaccine dose to post-vaccine blood sampling had a median of roughly 70 days and ranged from about 14 to 250 days. The cultures were stimulated with overlapping spike peptide pools from SARS-CoV-2 and from the common cold coronaviruses HCoV-NL63, HCoV-OC43 and HCoV-229E. As controls, cultures received a CEFX viral epitope pool (the positive control), an HIV-1 Nef peptide pool (the negative control), or no peptide at all. In over 8 COVID-19 convalescent patients and several infection-naive healthy vaccine recipients, researchers compared the spike-specific CD4+ TCR repertoire from before mRNA vaccination with the repertoire from after. General findings and caveats noted by the study authors: Of the vaccine-specific clones in convalescent patients, 304 of 307, or nearly all, reacted only to SARS-CoV-2 spike and did not cross-react with common cold coronaviruses. In convalescent patients, a median approximately 83% of post-vaccine SARS-CoV-2-reactive clones were detected only after vaccination, suggesting vaccine-specific priming. Only a relatively small number of convalescent patients were included in the study, and early timepoints following natural infection were not analyzed. An increase in the median number of SARS-CoV-2-reactive clonotypes from approximately 20 after infection to roughly 38 after vaccination was observed, but the change was not found to be significant.

Library preparation was by PCR. TCR sequencing of DNA from cultured CD4+ T cells used the Oncomine TCR Beta short-read assay at the Johns Hopkins FTIC core. The QIAamp micro DNA kit was used to extract genomic DNA from the cultured CD4+ T cells. Oncomine TCR Beta libraries from cultured CD4+ T cells were pooled with unique dual indexes and sequenced on an Illumina iSeq 100. Per the source publication's procedure: Non-productive sequences were removed, and CDR3s that did not start with C, did not end with F or W, or were shorter than 7 amino acids were discarded. The MANAFEST web application was used to identify antigen-specific clonotypes by comparing peptide-stimulated wells against reference wells and other culture wells. Positive clones required FDR below 0.05, an odds ratio above 5, and productive frequency above 0.1% in at least two of three replicate wells. Clonotypes that were significantly expanded in both SARS-CoV-2 spike wells and at least one common cold coronavirus spike condition were defined as cross-reactive. Using R version 3.6.1, CDR3 homology was evaluated through Levenshtein distances (stringdist) along with unrooted phylogenetic trees (ape). Using fastp trimming at Q25 and MiXCR clonotype assembly, TCRdb reanalyzed the public sequencing data and kept in-frame beta chains. One record per CDR3 amino acid sequence lists the most common genes and DNA. TCRdb, rather than the study authors, made the V and J calls. The sample table shows about 23,000 distinct CDR3 sequences, and around 70% are seen once. The ten largest clones add up to roughly 21% of the sample.

This specimen's treatment or condition label, per the study, means: approximately 9-day PBMC culture with coronavirus spike peptide pools or control peptides (ViraFEST assay). The ViraFEST assay, used in the study, expanded antigen-specific T cells with peptide pools and then identified the expanded clonotypes through TCR sequencing. Negative nucleocapsid antibody tests before and after vaccination confirmed that the healthy vaccine recipients had no prior SARS-CoV-2 infection. PBMCs were cultured at approximately 2.1 million per well in IMDM supplemented with around 5.5% human AB serum and 10 IU/ml IL-2, with approximately 10 ug/ml peptide pools added. On days 3 and 7, half of the culture medium was replaced with fresh IL-2-containing medium. Once the cells had been in culture for 9 to 10 days, the EasySep CD4+ T cell isolation kit was used to isolate CD4+ T cells by negative selection. Ficoll-Paque Plus gradient centrifugation was used to isolate PBMCs from whole blood, and the isolated PBMCs were then either used fresh or cryopreserved at -140C. Each culture condition was generally run in triplicate wells.

CDR1 is given as KGHDR and CDR2 as SFDVKD, both from the germline V gene. The CDR3 starts with the cysteine, ends with the phenylalanine, and has 12 residues. The DNA shown is the 36-base CDR3, in frame from base 1. Trimming at the junction amounts to 4 bases on V and 8 bases on J, and the germline ends lie 10 bases apart. The sequence was obtained from a human donor who received a COVID-19 vaccine. The chain is assembled from TRBV24-1 and TRBJ1-2; the D gene assignment is ambiguous. This sample comprised CD4+ T cells from blood, cultured in vitro, obtained after SARS-CoV-2 vaccination. The CDR3 reads CATSEPNGGYTF. The DNA is as follows: TGTGCCACCAGTGAACCCAACGGGGGCTACACCTTC.